A single T cell receptor beta chain is shown here with its context. Its target is not known. The library came from three nested PCR rounds adapted from ARM-PCR protocols. TCRdb ran MiXCR on the multiplex PCR reads and lists one entry per CDR3 protein. The table records approximately 110,000 distinct CDR3 sequences, more than 60% of them present only once. Germline V gene data show CDR1 as WNHNN and CDR2 as SYGVQD (reference sequence). The CDR3 is 13 amino acids. The V end was cut by 2 bases, the J end by 11 bases, with 16 bases between. The template was RNA from unsorted bulk tissue. This entry comes from a study of tumor and adjacent non-tumor tissue in lung cancer. Findings and caveats of the study: In normal lung, the top 100 clones were significantly more dominant than in tumor.

The receptor was isolated from a woman aged 55-70 years with non-small cell lung cancer. The sequencing input was lung tumor tissue. The chain combines TRBV10-1 with TRBJ2-7; D is perhaps TRBD1 or TRBD2 (5 bases each). CDR3 sequence reads: CASSEQGRSGEYF. DNA of the CDR3: TGCGCCAGCAGTGAGCAGGGACGAAGTGGGGAGTACTTC.